The T cell receptor beta chain described here comes from a study of OX40 agonist ivuxolimab in advanced cancers. Germline CDR1 is SNHLY and CDR2 is FYNNEI. The CDR3 is made up of 15 amino acids. The V and J ends lost 3 bases and 0 bases respectively, with 10 bases between them. Sequencing used immunoSEQ multiplex PCR; TCRdb keeps in-frame clones, though not all of them. The table lists 55,000 to 90,000 clones, about 82% of them singletons. V gene TRBV2 combines with J gene TRBJ2-3; D may be TRBD2 (6 bases). This clonotype was obtained from an adult with an advanced solid tumor such as melanoma, head and neck, liver or kidney cancer. Sample: CD4+ or CD8+ T cells sorted from blood, taken in a trial of the OX40 agonist ivuxolimab. The CDR3: CASSEDGGSTDTQYF. CDR3 in DNA: TGTGCCAGCAGTGAGGACGGGGGAAGCACAGATACGCAGTATTTT.